This T cell receptor (beta chain) is drawn from a study of vaccination effects on CD4 cells after COVID-19. A word on this clone: Its antigen remains unidentified.

The ViraFEST assay expanded antigen-specific CD4+ T cells with viral peptide pools before sequencing. After roughly 10 days in culture, the CD4+ T cells were isolated. PCR-confirmed SARS-CoV-2 infection occurred in the person between March and December 2020. Every participant took two doses of the BNT162b2 or mRNA-1273 vaccine. Half of the medium was exchanged for IL-2 medium on both days 3 and 7. CDR1 is SGHRS, CDR2 YFSETQ, per germline. V shed 5 bases and J 2 bases; nucleotides not matched to a gene: 4. This CDR3 contains 15 residues. Profiled with immunoSEQ multiplex PCR; TCRdb holds only in-frame clones, not every one. Here the sample spans 15,000 or so clones, around three quarters being singletons. Findings of the study overall: Post-vaccine spike-reactive clones in convalescents were mainly new vaccine-induced clones. Vaccine- and infection-induced clones showed marked clonal contraction late following vaccination. Missing from the study were early post-infection timepoints, and its convalescent patients were few.

This sequence originates from a human donor who had a prior SARS-CoV-2 infection. The source material was CD4+ T cells from PBMCs cultured with SARS-CoV-2 spike peptides, sampled after COVID-19 vaccination. The V gene is TRBV5-1, the J gene TRBJ2-7; 13 bases match TRBD2. The CDR3 loop is CASSMGTSGTYEQYF. Here the CDR3 DNA reads TGCGCCAGCAGTATGGGGACTAGCGGGACCTACGAGCAGTACTTC.